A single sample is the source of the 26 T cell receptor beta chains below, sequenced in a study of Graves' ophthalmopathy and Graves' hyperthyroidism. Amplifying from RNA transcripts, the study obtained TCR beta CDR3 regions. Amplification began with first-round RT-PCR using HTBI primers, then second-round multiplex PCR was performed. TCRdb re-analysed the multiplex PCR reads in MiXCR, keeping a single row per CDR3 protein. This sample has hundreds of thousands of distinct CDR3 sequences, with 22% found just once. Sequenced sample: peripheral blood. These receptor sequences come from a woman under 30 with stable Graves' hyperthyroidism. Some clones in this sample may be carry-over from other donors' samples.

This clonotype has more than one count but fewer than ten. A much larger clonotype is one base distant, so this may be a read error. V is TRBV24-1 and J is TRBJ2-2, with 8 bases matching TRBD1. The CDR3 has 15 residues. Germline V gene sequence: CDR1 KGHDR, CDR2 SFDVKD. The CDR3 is CATSQGAKNTGELCF. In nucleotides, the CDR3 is TGTGCCACCAGCCAGGGGGCGAAGAACACCGGGGAGCTGTGTTTT.

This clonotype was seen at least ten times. CDR3 in DNA: TGTGCCAGCAGTGAATACCTATTCGAGGGCTACACCTTC. It translates to CASSEYLFEGYTF. The rearrangement links TRBV2 to TRBJ1-2; D is ambiguous. Trimming took 2 bases from V and 8 from J, leaving 12 bases between them. This CDR3 spans 13 amino acids. Germline CDR1 is SNHLY and CDR2 is FYNNEI.

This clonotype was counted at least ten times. DNA for the CDR3: TGTGCCATCAGTGGGACAGGAGATGGCTACACCTTC. Its translation: CAISGTGDGYTF. This chain joins TRBV10-3 and TRBJ1-2; TRBD1 agrees at 7 bases. From germline, CDR1 is ENHRY and CDR2 SYGVKD. The CDR3 is made up of 12 amino acids. J gave up 6 bases and V 4 bases, and 2 bases lay outside the gene matches.

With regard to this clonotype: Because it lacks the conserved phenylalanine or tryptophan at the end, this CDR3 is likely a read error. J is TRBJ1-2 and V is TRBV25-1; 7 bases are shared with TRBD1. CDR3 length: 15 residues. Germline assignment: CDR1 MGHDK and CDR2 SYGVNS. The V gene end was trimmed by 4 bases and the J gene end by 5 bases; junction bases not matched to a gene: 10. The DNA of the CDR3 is TGTGCCAGCAGTGCCGTATCGGGACAGCCTTATGGCTACACCGTC. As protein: CASSAVSGQPYGYTV.

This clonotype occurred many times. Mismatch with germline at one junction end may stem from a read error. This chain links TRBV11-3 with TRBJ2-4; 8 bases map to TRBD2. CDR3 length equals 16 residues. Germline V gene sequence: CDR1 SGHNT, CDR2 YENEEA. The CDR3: CASGLGSSGPKNIQYF. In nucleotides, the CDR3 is TGTGCCAGCGGCTTAGGTTCTAGCGGGCCTAAAAACATTCAGTACTTC.

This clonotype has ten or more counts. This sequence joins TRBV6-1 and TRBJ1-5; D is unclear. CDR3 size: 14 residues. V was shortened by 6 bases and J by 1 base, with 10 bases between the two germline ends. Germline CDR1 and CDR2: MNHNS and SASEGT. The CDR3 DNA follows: TGTGCCAGCAGCGGTTACTCCAGCAATCAGCCCCAGCATTTT. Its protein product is CASSGYSSNQPQHF.

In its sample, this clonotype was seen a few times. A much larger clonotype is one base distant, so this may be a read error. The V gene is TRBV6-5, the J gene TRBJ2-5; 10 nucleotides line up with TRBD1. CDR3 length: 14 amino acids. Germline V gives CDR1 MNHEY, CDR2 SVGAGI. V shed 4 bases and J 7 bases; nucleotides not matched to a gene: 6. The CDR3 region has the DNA TGTGCCAGCAGTTCCCGGGACAGGGGACTGACCCAGTACTTC. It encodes CASSSRDRGLTQYF.

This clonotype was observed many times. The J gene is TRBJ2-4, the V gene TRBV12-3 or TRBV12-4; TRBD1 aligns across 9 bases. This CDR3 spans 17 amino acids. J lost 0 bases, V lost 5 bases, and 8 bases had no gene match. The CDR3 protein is CASSLGQGLIAKNIQYF. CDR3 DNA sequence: TGTGCCAGCAGTCTGGGACAGGGACTTATAGCCAAAAACATTCAGTACTTC.

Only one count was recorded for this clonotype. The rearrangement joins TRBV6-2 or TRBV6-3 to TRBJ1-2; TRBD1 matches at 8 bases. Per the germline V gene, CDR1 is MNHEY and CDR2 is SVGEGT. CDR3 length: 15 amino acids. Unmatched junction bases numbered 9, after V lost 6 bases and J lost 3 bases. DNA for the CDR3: TGTGCCAGCAGACGGACAGGGATGGGCGACTATGGCTACACCTTC. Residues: CASRRTGMGDYGYTF.

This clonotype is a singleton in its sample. CDR3 region: CSARDQEKETQYF. As DNA, the CDR3 is TGCAGTGCTAGAGATCAGGAAAAAGAGACCCAGTACTTC. The V gene is TRBV20-1, the J gene TRBJ2-5; no firm D call. V gave up 0 bases and J gave up 3 bases, with 8 bases separating them. The CDR3 contains 13 residues. From germline, CDR1 is DFQATT and CDR2 SNEGSKA (reference sequence).

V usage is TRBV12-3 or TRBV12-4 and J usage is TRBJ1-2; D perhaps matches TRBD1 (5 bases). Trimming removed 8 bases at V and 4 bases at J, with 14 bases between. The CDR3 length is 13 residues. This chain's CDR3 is CASLRDGGYGYTF. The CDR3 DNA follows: TGTGCCAGCCTCCGGGACGGGGGCTATGGCTACACCTTC.

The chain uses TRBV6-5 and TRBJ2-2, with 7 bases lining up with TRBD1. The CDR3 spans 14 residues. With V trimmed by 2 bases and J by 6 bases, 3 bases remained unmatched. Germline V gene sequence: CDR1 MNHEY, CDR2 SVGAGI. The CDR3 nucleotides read TGTGCCAGCAGTTACACTCAGGGGGCCGGGGAGCTGTTTTTT. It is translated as CASSYTQGAGELFF.

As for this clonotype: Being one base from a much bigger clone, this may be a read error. CDR3 bases: TGCGCCAGCAGCTTACCGACAGGGACAATCTCCGAGGAGCTGTTTTTT. It encodes CASSLPTGTISEELFF. V and J are TRBV5-1 and TRBJ2-2; 7 positions agree with TRBD1. Trimming cost V 2 bases and J 10 bases; bases outside gene matches: 14. The CDR3 contains 16 residues. Germline CDR1 SGHRS, CDR2 YFSETQ.

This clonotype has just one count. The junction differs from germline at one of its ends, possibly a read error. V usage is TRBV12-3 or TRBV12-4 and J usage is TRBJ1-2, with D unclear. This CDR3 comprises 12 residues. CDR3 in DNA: TGTGCCAGCAGTCTGACACTTTATGGCTACAGCTTC. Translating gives CASSLTLYGYSF.

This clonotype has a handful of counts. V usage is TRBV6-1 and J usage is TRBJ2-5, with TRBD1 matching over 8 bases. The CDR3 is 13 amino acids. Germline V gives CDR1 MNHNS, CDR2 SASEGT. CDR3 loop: CAGNRDRQETQYF. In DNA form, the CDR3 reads TGTGCTGGGAACCGGGACAGGCAAGAGACCCAGTACTTC.

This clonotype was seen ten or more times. CDR3 sequence (DNA): TGCAGTGCTAGGACTAGTGTGGGAGGCGAGCAGTACTTC. Translating it yields CSARTSVGGEQYF. The chain is built from TRBV20-1 and TRBJ2-7, with a possible D match to TRBD2 (6 bases). The germline gives CDR1 DFQATT, CDR2 SNEGSKA (reference sequence). Trimming took 3 bases from V and 6 from J, leaving 15 bases between them. The CDR3 runs to 13 residues.

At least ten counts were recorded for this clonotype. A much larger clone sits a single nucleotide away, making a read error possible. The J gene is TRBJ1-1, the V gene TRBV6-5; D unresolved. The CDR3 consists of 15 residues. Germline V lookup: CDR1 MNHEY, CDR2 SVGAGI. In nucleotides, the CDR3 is TGTGTCAGCAGTTACTCGGGCGGGGTCGACACTGAAGCTTTCTTT. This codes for CVSSYSGGVDTEAFF.

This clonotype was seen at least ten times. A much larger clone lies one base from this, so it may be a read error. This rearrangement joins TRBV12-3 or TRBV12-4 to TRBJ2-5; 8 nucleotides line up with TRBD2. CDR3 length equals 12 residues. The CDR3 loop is CASRGLGETKYF. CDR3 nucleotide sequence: TGTGCCAGCAGGGGACTAGGAGAGACCAAGTACTTC.

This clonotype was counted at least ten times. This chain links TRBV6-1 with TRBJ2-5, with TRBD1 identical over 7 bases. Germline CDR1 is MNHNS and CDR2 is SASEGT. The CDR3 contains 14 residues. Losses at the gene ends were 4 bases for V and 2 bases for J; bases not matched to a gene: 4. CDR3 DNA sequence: TGTGCCAGCAGTGCAACAGGGGCACAAGAGACCCAGTACTTC. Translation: CASSATGAQETQYF.

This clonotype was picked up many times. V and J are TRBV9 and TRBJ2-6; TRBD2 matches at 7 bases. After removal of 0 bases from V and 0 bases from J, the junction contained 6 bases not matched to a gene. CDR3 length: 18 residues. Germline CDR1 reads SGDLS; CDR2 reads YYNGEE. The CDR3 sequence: CASSVALAEDSGANVLTF. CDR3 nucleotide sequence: TGTGCCAGCAGCGTAGCCCTAGCGGAAGACTCTGGGGCCAACGTCCTGACTTTC.

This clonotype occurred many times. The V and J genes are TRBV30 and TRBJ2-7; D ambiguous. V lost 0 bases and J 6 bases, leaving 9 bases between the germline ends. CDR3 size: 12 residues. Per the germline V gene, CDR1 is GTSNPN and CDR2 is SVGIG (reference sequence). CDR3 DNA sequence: TGTGCCTGGAGTGTAATTGGGTTCGAGCAGTACTTC. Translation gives CAWSVIGFEQYF.

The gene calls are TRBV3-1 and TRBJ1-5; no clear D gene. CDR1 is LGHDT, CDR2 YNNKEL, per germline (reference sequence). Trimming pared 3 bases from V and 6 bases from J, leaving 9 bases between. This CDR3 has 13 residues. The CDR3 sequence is CASSHRGGQPQHF. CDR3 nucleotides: TGTGCCAGCAGCCACCGAGGTGGTCAGCCCCAGCATTTT.

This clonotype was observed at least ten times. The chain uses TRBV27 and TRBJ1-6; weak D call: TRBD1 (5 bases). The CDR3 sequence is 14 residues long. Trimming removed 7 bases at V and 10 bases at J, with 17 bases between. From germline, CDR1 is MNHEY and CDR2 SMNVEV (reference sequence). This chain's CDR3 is CASTTGRFNSPLHF. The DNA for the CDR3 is TGTGCCAGCACAACGGGACGCTTTAACTCACCCCTCCACTTT.

The CDR3, as DNA: TGCAGTGCCGCACTCGGGGGCTACGAGCAGTACTTC. Protein sequence: CSAALGGYEQYF. This chain joins TRBV20-1 and TRBJ2-7, with D possibly TRBD2 on 6 matching bases. In germline, CDR1 is DFQATT, CDR2 SNEGSKA (reference sequence). Deletions cut 6 bases from V and 3 bases from J, with 12 bases between. The CDR3 is 12 amino acids.

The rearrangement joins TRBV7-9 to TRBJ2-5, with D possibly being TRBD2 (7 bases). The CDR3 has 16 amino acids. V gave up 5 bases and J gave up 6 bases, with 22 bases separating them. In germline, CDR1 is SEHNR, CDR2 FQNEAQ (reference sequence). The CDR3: CASSLSGGALGKTQYF. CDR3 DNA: TGTGCCAGCAGCCTCAGTGGGGGGGCCCTGGGGAAGACCCAGTACTTC.

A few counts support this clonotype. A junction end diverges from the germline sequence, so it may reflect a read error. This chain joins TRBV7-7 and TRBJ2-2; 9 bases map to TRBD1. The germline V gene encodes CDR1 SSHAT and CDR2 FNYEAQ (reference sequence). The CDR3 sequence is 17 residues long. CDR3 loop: CASSYHSGTGFTGELFF. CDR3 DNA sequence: TGTGCTAGCAGCTACCATTCCGGGACAGGGTTCACCGGGGAGCTGTTTTTT.